These 23 T cell receptor beta chains were sequenced from one sample in a study of T cells in Graves' hyperthyroidism and ophthalmopathy (dated by TCRdb to between 2018 and 2021). Library preparation employed multiplex PCR. Sequencing was performed on an Illumina HiSeq 2000. The TCR beta CDR3 regions were amplified from RNA transcripts. A first-round RT-PCR of the TCR CDR3 used the HTBI primer set with the Qiagen OneStep RT-PCR kit. TCRdb handled the public reads itself, with Q25 trimming in fastp and clone calling in MiXCR, and kept productive beta chains. Every entry covers one CDR3 protein and lists the most common genes and DNA from its rows. The sample yields over 400,000 distinct CDR3 sequences; 22% were counted once. The top ten constitute under 55% of the sample. The specimen sequenced was blood. The receptors derive from a woman in her 70s with Graves' ophthalmopathy.

This clonotype showed up just a few times. This chain links TRBV30 with TRBJ2-1, with D uncertain. V was cut by 5 bases and J by 7 bases, with 12 bases left in between. The CDR3 covers 12 residues. Germline loops: CDR1 GTSNPN, CDR2 SVGIG (reference sequence). The CDR3 loop is CAWGGVRNEQFF. CDR3 in DNA: TGTGCCTGGGGTGGAGTTAGGAATGAGCAGTTCTTC.

This clonotype was seen only a few times. This chain joins TRBV5-1 and TRBJ1-1, with unresolved D. CDR1 SGHRS and CDR2 YFSETQ come from the germline V gene. CDR3 length: 14 amino acids. V was shortened by 6 bases and J by 5 bases, with 17 bases between the two germline ends. CDR3 sequence: CASKDWAFGTEAFF. The CDR3 DNA follows: TGCGCCAGCAAAGATTGGGCCTTCGGGACTGAAGCTTTCTTT.

This clonotype was picked up many times. The V gene is TRBV12-5, the J gene TRBJ1-1, with a weak D call TRBD1 (6 bases). CDR1 is LGHNT, CDR2 FRNRAP, per germline. The CDR3 spans 14 residues. Trimming pared 5 bases from V and 4 bases from J, leaving 14 bases between. The CDR3 DNA follows: TGTGCTAGTGGTCCCCGGACAGATTTCACTGAAGCTTTCTTT. Its protein product is CASGPRTDFTEAFF.

The chain recombines TRBV30 with TRBJ2-1; D is perhaps TRBD2 (5 bases). Germline lookup yields CDR1 GTSNPN and CDR2 SVGIG (reference sequence). This CDR3 comprises 14 residues. The V gene lost 3 bases and the J gene lost 1 base, with 10 bases spanning the gap. The CDR3 nucleotides read TGTGCCTGGAGCCCCCCGGGATCCTACAATGAGCAGTTCTTC. Protein sequence: CAWSPPGSYNEQFF.

V gene TRBV19 combines with J gene TRBJ1-5, with TRBD1 as a possible D gene (6 bases). Trimming took 5 bases from V and 4 from J, leaving 15 bases between them. This CDR3 has 15 amino acids. Germline CDR1 LNHDA, CDR2 SQIVND (reference sequence). The DNA for the CDR3 is TGTGCCAGTAGTGCCGAGGACAGAAATAATCAGCCCCAGCATTTT. Translation gives CASSAEDRNNQPQHF.

This clonotype showed up just a few times. This chain uses TRBV7-9 with TRBJ2-1; weak D call: TRBD1 (6 bases). V gave up 3 bases and J gave up 2 bases, with 11 bases separating them. The V gene's germline CDR1 is SEHNR and CDR2 FQNEAQ (reference sequence). The CDR3 loop spans 15 amino acids. In DNA, the CDR3 is TGTGCCAGCAGCTTTGGGGGACACCCCTACAATGAGCAGTTCTTC. The encoded protein is CASSFGGHPYNEQFF.

This clonotype has at least ten counts. The chain joins TRBV6-1 to TRBJ1-6; D gene ambiguous. V was shortened by 4 bases and J by 3 bases, with 4 bases between the two germline ends. The CDR3 runs to 13 residues. Germline assignment: CDR1 MNHNS and CDR2 SASEGT. Here the CDR3 reads CASSGFYNSPLHF. The CDR3 DNA sequence: TGTGCCAGCAGTGGGTTCTATAATTCACCCCTCCACTTT.

At least ten counts were recorded for this clonotype. The chain joins TRBV20-1 to TRBJ2-3, with TRBD2 identical over 14 bases. V trimming: 6 bases; J trimming: 4 bases; junction bases outside the gene matches: 6. The length of the CDR3 is 15 residues. Germline-derived CDR1 and CDR2 are DFQATT and SNEGSKA (reference sequence). The CDR3: CSAPGLAGVADTQYF. The DNA of the CDR3 is TGCAGTGCCCCGGGACTAGCGGGAGTCGCAGATACGCAGTATTTT.

This clonotype was counted only a few times. The chain recombines TRBV20-1 with TRBJ1-2; D ambiguous. The CDR3 has 13 amino acids. The germline gives CDR1 DFQATT, CDR2 SNEGSKA (reference sequence). The V gene lost 1 base and the J gene lost 3 bases, with 9 bases spanning the gap. The CDR3 DNA is TGCAGTGCTAGAGCACACGCCGACTATGGCTACACCTTC. Translation: CSARAHADYGYTF.

This clonotype was seen many times. This rearrangement joins TRBV6-2 or TRBV6-3 to TRBJ1-1; tentatively, D is TRBD1 (5 bases). Germline assignment: CDR1 MNHEY and CDR2 SVGEGT. The length of the CDR3 is 18 residues. With 2 bases removed from V and 1 base from J, the gap between germline ends came to 20 bases. CDR3 coding DNA: TGTGCCAGCAGTTACAGGGGCGGCAACATGGGGTGGAACACTGAAGCTTTCTTT. Translated, it gives CASSYRGGNMGWNTEAFF.

This clonotype was recorded a few times. The CDR3 DNA follows: TGTGCCAGCAGTGAAGCCGGGACACGGGATATGAAGCAGTACTTC. Translating gives CASSEAGTRDMKQYF. The chain links TRBV25-1 to TRBJ2-7; the D gene is possibly TRBD1 (6 bases). Trimming shortened V by 2 bases and J by 8 bases, and 19 bases separated the two germline ends. Germline V gene data show CDR1 as MGHDK and CDR2 as SYGVNS. The CDR3 sequence is 15 residues long.

In this sample, this clonotype turned up a few times. This CDR3 is CASKLNYNEQFF. DNA of the CDR3: TGTGCCAGCAAGCTAAACTACAATGAGCAGTTCTTC. The chain uses TRBV6-1 and TRBJ2-1; D gene unclear. The CDR3 sequence is 12 residues long. The germline gives CDR1 MNHNS, CDR2 SASEGT. V lost 7 bases to trimming and J lost 3 bases, with 7 bases between them.

This clonotype was seen a handful of times. The chain combines TRBV24-1 with TRBJ2-1; TRBD1 matches at 11 bases. V lost 4 bases to trimming and J lost 4 bases; unmatched junction nucleotides: 5. Germline V lookup: CDR1 KGHDR, CDR2 SFDVKD. The CDR3 loop spans 16 amino acids. This CDR3 reads CATSDRGTGGYNEQFF. DNA for the CDR3: TGTGCCACCAGTGACCGCGGGACAGGGGGTTACAATGAGCAGTTCTTC.

The chain couples TRBV6-2 or TRBV6-3 to TRBJ2-3; a possible D gene is TRBD2 (6 bases). The CDR3 sequence is 18 residues long. Germline CDR1 MNHEY, CDR2 SVGEGT. V was pared by 0 bases and J by 0 bases, with 16 bases between. This CDR3 reads CASSYSTAGRVSTDTQYF. As DNA, the CDR3 is TGTGCCAGCAGTTACTCGACGGCGGGGCGCGTTAGCACAGATACGCAGTATTTT.

This clonotype was seen only a few times. The chain employs TRBV27 and TRBJ2-1; no firm D call. The germline CDR1 and CDR2 sequences are MNHEY and SMNVEV (reference sequence). The ends were cut back, 5 bases at V and 12 bases at J, with 23 bases in the middle. This CDR3 region has 15 residues. In DNA form, the CDR3 reads TGTGCCAGCAGTCGACAAGCAGGCCAGGCCCCTTGGCAGTTCTTC. This translates into CASSRQAGQAPWQFF.

This clonotype appeared many times. The chain employs TRBV28 and TRBJ2-7, with a possible D match to TRBD1 (6 bases). V lost 10 bases to trimming and J lost 4 bases, with 14 bases between them. The CDR3 is 12 amino acids. CDR1 MDHEN and CDR2 SYDVKM come from the germline V gene. CDR3 coding DNA: TGTGCCACCGAGGACAGCAATTACGAGCAGTACTTC. Residues: CATEDSNYEQYF.

This clonotype came up a few times. The rearrangement joins TRBV19 to TRBJ2-1; no definite D call. The CDR3 totals 14 residues. In germline, CDR1 is LNHDA, CDR2 SQIVND (reference sequence). Trimming removed 10 bases at V and 0 bases at J, with 13 bases between. The CDR3 here is CATQQTVSYNEQFF. CDR3 sequence (DNA): TGTGCCACGCAACAGACGGTCTCCTACAATGAGCAGTTCTTC.

V usage is TRBV4-1 and J usage is TRBJ1-2; unclear D gene. CDR3 length: 14 residues. V was trimmed by 0 bases and J by 4 bases, leaving 9 bases between them. CDR1 and CDR2 from the germline V gene are MGHRA and YSYEKL. CDR3 DNA sequence: TGCGCCAGCAGCCAAGACGGGCGCGCCTATGGCTACACCTTC. It codes for CASSQDGRAYGYTF.

CDR3 sequence reads: CSARGGLVGETQYF. DNA of the CDR3: TGCAGTGCTAGAGGAGGGCTAGTTGGGGAGACCCAGTACTTC. The chain is built from TRBV20-1 and TRBJ2-5, with a weak D call TRBD2 (5 bases). The V end was cut by 1 base, the J end by 5 bases, with 14 bases between. The CDR3 contains 14 residues. Per the germline V gene, CDR1 is DFQATT and CDR2 is SNEGSKA (reference sequence).

This clonotype was seen a handful of times. The rearrangement uses TRBV6-1 and TRBJ1-2, with 7 positions matching TRBD1. Per the germline V gene, CDR1 is MNHNS and CDR2 is SASEGT. The CDR3 sequence is 13 residues long. Trimming removed 5 bases from V and 8 bases from J; junction bases left unmatched: 8. The CDR3 here is CASSPRTGNGYTF. CDR3 nucleotides: TGTGCCAGCAGTCCCCGGACAGGAAACGGCTACACCTTC.

The chain uses TRBV20-1 and TRBJ2-7; 8 positions agree with TRBD2. The germline gives CDR1 DFQATT, CDR2 SNEGSKA (reference sequence). With V trimmed by 4 bases and J by 6 bases, 8 bases remained unmatched. There are 13 residues in the CDR3. CDR3 nucleotides: TGCAGTGCTAATCCCGGGAGGGCCGGCGAGCAGTACTTC. This encodes CSANPGRAGEQYF.

The chain employs TRBV6-2 or TRBV6-3 and TRBJ1-1; D is uncertain. The CDR3 is made up of 11 amino acids. The V gene's germline CDR1 is MNHEY and CDR2 SVGEGT. V lost 5 bases to trimming and J lost 6 bases, with 7 bases between them. As DNA, the CDR3 is TGTGCCAGCAGTACCGGGGCTGAAGCTTTCTTT. Translating gives CASSTGAEAFF.

J is TRBJ1-5 and V is TRBV20-1, with D hard to call. This CDR3 comprises 13 residues. The V and J ends lost 3 bases and 6 bases respectively, with 12 bases between them. Germline V gene sequence: CDR1 DFQATT, CDR2 SNEGSKA (reference sequence). The CDR3 DNA is TGCAGTGCTAGTGAGACCGTGGCTCAGCCCCAGCATTTT. It is translated as CSASETVAQPQHF.